The source of this TCR beta chain is a study of identifying expanded T cells in peripheral blood. The germline CDR1 and CDR2 sequences are SGHRS and YFSETQ. CDR3 length: 16 amino acids. Trimming at V came to 0 bases and at J to 4 bases, leaving 7 bases not matched to a gene. Method: immunoSEQ multiplex PCR; TCRdb's copy keeps in-frame clones and lacks some. The repertoire holds 95,000 to 100,000 clones, with around 85% as singletons. The sequence derives from a person between 18 and 75 years old in good health. The source material was blood. The gene calls are TRBV5-1 and TRBJ2-3; 8 bases fit TRBD2. This chain's CDR3 is CASSLGVAGTADTQYF. The CDR3 DNA follows: TGCGCCAGCAGCTTGGGCGTAGCGGGGACCGCAGATACGCAGTATTTT. Looking up the rest from reference TRBV5-1 and TRBJ2-3 gives the full variable domain: KAGVTQTPRYLIKTRGQQVTLSCSPISGHRSVSWYQQTPGQGLQFLFEYFSETQRNKGNFPGRFSGRQFSNSRSEMNVSTLELGDSALYLCASSLGVAGTADTQYFGPGTRLTVL.